One T cell receptor (beta chain) is described in this entry. The sample is drawn from a study of T cells after yellow fever vaccination. Researchers made TCR cDNA using 5'RACE template switching, and this step added a universal primer site and UMIs. One entry per CDR3 protein results from TCRdb running MiXCR on the 5' RACE reads. The sample has about 300,000 distinct CDR3 sequences; approximately 8% are singletons. The germline CDR1 and CDR2 sequences are SQVTM and ANQGSEA. The CDR3 runs 13 residues. V dropped 5 bases and J dropped 6; count of bases not matched to a gene: 9. The sequence was collected from a man between 18 and 29 years old who received the YFV17D yellow fever vaccine. The V call is TRBV29-1, the J call TRBJ1-1, with 7 bases matching TRBD1. The sample consisted of CD4+ T cells sorted from PBMCs, taken 5 days after the yellow fever booster vaccination. The DNA of the CDR3 is TGCAGCGTTAACAGGGGTGCGACGGCTGAAGCTTTCTTT. Translation: CSVNRGATAEAFF.